This T cell receptor (beta chain) appears in the sequencing data of a study of blood T cell repertoires in COVID-19. About the study: Whether acute or convalescent, the COVID-19 samples came from the United States, Italy and Spain. The analysed material was cDNA or gDNA that came from T cells, B-cell-depleted T cells, or PBMCs.

Assay used: immunoSEQ multiplex PCR; TCRdb lists only in-frame clones, some missing. The data contain roughly 310,000 clones, 89% of them singletons. Individuals drawn from about two dozen US areas were roughly 18 to 95 years old. The specimen was PBMCs or T cells enriched from blood (not recorded which). This receptor was identified in a woman between 35 and 50 years old who had recovered from COVID-19.

The CDR3 DNA sequence: TGTGCCAGCAGCATTCAACAGGGCCACTCTGGAAACACCATATATTTT. This encodes CASSIQQGHSGNTIYF. The rearrangement links TRBV7-2 to TRBJ1-3; D perhaps matches TRBD1 (6 bases). Germline V gene lookup returns CDR1 SGHTA and CDR2 FQGNSA. Trimming removed 5 bases at V and 0 bases at J, with 14 bases between. The CDR3 extends over 16 amino acids.